This TCR beta chain was documented in a study of shared clonotypes between healthy human individuals. With 0 bases clipped from V and 8 bases from J, the junction kept 4 bases outside the gene matches. The CDR3 has 15 residues. Germline V lookup: CDR1 SGHTA, CDR2 FQGNSA. Profiling relied on immunoSEQ multiplex PCR, and the TCRdb table lists in-frame clones only, not all of them. The profile shows millions of clones, approximately 94% of them singletons. The chain links TRBV7-2 to TRBJ1-6; TRBD1 matches 7 bases. Sequenced input: naive CD4+ T cells sorted from blood. Subset: CD45RA+ positively selected. This TCR was sampled from a man between 18 and 35 years old in good health. CDR3 bases: TGTGCCAGCAGCTTAGCGACAGGGATCTATTCACCCCTCCACTTT. It translates to CASSLATGIYSPLHF. Complete variable domain (other parts from reference TRBV7-2 and TRBJ1-6): GAGVSQSPSNKVTEKGKDVELRCDPISGHTALYWYRQSLGQGLEFLIYFQGNSAPDKSGLPSDRFSAERTGGSVSTLTIQRTQQEDSAVYLCASSLATGIYSPLHFGNGTRLTVT.